This T cell receptor beta chain was profiled in a study of CD8+CD57+ T cells in acquired aplastic anemia. The table lists this clonotype with many counts. Its antigen remains unknown. Broader study findings: Shared by patients and controls, fewer than 30 CD8+ CDR3s were abundant in patients.

Patients who underwent sequencing had shown CD8+CD57+ cell expansion by flow cytometry. Each of the patients presented with severe acquired aplastic anemia. Patient blood was sampled before any therapy had been received. Template material for TCR beta VDJ and CDR3 profiling consisted of genomic DNA. From the reads, TCRdb called clonotypes with MiXCR, one entry per CDR3 protein. Of about 160,000 distinct CDR3 sequences in the sample, around 52% are singletons; the top ten hold under 40%. The sequenced material came from sorted CD4+, CD8+, or CD8+CD57+ T cells (not recorded which) from PBMCs. The receptor comes from a human donor with aplastic anemia.

This CDR3 is CASSQYNEQFF. The CDR3 bases are TGCGCCAGCAGCCAATACAATGAGCAGTTCTTC. This chain joins TRBV4-1 and TRBJ2-1; no clear D gene. From germline, CDR1 is MGHRA and CDR2 YSYEKL. V lost 2 bases to trimming and J lost 4 bases, with 0 bases between them. The CDR3 covers 11 residues.